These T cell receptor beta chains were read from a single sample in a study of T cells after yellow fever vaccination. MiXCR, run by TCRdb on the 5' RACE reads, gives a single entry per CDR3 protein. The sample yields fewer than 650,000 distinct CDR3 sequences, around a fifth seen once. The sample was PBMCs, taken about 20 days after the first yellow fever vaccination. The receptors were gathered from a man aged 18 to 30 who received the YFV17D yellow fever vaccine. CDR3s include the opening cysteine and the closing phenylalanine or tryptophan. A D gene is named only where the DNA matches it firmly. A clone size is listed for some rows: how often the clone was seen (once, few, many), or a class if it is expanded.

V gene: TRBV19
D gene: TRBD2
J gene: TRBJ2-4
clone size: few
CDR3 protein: CASSSSGEAENIQYF
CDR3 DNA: TGTGCCAGTAGTTCTAGCGGAGAGGCCGAAAACATTCAGTACTTC

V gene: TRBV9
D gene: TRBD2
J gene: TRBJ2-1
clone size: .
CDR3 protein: CASSPVGGGLAGSYNEQFF
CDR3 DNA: TGTGCCAGCAGCCCAGTAGGGGGGGGACTAGCGGGGAGCTACAATGAGCAGTTCTTC

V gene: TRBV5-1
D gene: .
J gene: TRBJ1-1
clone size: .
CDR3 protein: CASSLNFGETEAFF
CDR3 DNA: TGCGCCAGCAGCTTGAACTTTGGGGAGACTGAAGCTTTCTTT

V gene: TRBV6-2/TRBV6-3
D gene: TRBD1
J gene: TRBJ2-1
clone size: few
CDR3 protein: CASSYSGQWNEQFF
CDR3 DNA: TGTGCCAGCAGTTACTCGGGACAGTGGAATGAGCAGTTCTTC

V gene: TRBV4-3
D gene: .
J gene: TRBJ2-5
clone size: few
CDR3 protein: CASSHSTSRGQYF
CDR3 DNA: TGCGCCAGCAGCCATTCAACCTCGAGGGGTCAGTACTTC

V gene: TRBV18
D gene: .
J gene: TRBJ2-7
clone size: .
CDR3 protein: CASSLADPYEQYF
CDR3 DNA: TGTGCCAGTAGTTTGGCAGATCCCTACGAGCAGTACTTC

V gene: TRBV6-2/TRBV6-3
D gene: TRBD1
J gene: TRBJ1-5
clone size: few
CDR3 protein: CASSLDRVSNQPQHF
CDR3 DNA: TGTGCCAGCAGCCTGGACAGGGTAAGCAATCAGCCCCAGCATTTT

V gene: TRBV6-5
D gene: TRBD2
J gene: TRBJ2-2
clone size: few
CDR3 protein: CASSLLAGGGSNTGELFF
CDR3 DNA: TGTGCCAGCAGTTTGTTAGCGGGGGGCGGGAGTAACACCGGGGAGCTGTTTTTT

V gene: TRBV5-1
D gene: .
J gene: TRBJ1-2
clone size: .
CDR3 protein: CASSIGGKSGYTF
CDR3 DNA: TGCGCCAGCAGCATAGGGGGGAAATCTGGCTACACCTTC

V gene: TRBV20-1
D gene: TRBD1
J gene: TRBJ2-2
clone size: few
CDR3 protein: CSASDRATGELFF
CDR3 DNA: TGCAGTGCCTCCGACAGGGCCACCGGGGAGCTGTTTTTT

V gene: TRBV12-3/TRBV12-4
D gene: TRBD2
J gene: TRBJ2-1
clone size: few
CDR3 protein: CASSPVASGGVSEQFF
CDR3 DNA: TGTGCCAGCAGTCCCGTGGCTAGCGGGGGGGTGAGTGAGCAGTTCTTC

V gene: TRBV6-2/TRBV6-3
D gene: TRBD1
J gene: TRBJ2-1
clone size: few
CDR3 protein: CASTLPARTGWVNNEQFF
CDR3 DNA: TGTGCCAGCACTTTACCAGCTCGGACAGGATGGGTAAACAATGAGCAGTTCTTC

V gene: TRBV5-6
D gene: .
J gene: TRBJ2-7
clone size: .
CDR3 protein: CASSPDGSTYEQYF
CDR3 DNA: TGTGCCAGCAGCCCGGACGGATCTACCTACGAGCAGTACTTC

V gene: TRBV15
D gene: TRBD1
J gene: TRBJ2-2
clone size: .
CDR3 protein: CATSGPGQGAGELFF
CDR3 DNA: TGTGCCACCAGCGGCCCGGGACAGGGGGCCGGGGAGCTGTTTTTT